These T cell receptor beta chains were read from a single sample in a study of CD8 T cells in ankylosing spondylitis. Via MiXCR, TCRdb re-called the 5' RACE reads, giving one row per CDR3 protein. The sample includes fewer than 550,000 distinct CDR3 sequences, roughly 5.3% of them seen just once. Sequenced material: blood, either unsorted or a sorted T cell fraction (not recorded which). The origin of the receptors is a male donor with ankylosing spondylitis. Both conserved end residues are part of each CDR3. The D gene is left open where the match is weak. A clone size is listed for some rows: how often the clone was seen (once, few, many), or a class if it is expanded.

>TRBV7-7|TRBJ2-1|.|many
CASSLEGTSEQFF
TGTGCTAGCAGCTTAGAGGGTACTAGTGAGCAGTTCTTC
>TRBV20-1|TRBJ1-5|.|few
CSARESGGFDNQPQHF
TGCAGTGCTAGGGAAAGCGGGGGATTCGACAATCAGCCCCAGCATTTT
>TRBV7-2|TRBJ2-2|TRBD2|many
CASSSRGGTGELFF
TGTGCCAGCAGCTCCCGGGGGGGGACCGGGGAGCTGTTTTTT
>TRBV6-1|TRBJ2-2|.|many
CASSFGQRVGELFF
TGTGCCAGCAGCTTTGGACAGAGGGTTGGGGAGCTGTTTTTT
>TRBV12-3/TRBV12-4|TRBJ2-7|.|many
CASRPDSAKQYF
TGTGCCAGCAGGCCGGACTCTGCCAAGCAGTACTTC
>TRBV5-1|TRBJ1-1|.|.
CASSLANSGGTEAFF
TGCGCCAGCAGCTTGGCCAACTCAGGAGGCACTGAAGCTTTCTTT
>TRBV10-3|TRBJ2-1|.|many
CATESPGTNEQFF
TGTGCCACCGAGTCTCCGGGGACTAATGAGCAGTTCTTC
>TRBV3-1|TRBJ2-3|TRBD2|few
CASSQLSSGRRKWQYF
TGTGCCAGCAGCCAGCTCTCTAGCGGGAGACGTAAGTGGCAGTATTTT
>TRBV28|TRBJ2-5|.|many
CASSFRTAQETQYF
TGTGCCAGCAGTTTCCGGACAGCCCAAGAGACCCAGTACTTC
>TRBV7-2|TRBJ2-5|.|many
CASSLRIGAFQETQYF
TGTGCCAGCAGCTTAAGGATCGGGGCTTTCCAAGAGACCCAGTACTTC
>TRBV28|TRBJ2-2|.|few
CASTTSAESTGELFF
TGTGCCAGCACCACATCGGCCGAGAGCACCGGGGAGCTGTTTTTT
>TRBV5-1|TRBJ1-2|TRBD1|many
CASSATGASGYTF
TGCGCCAGCAGCGCGACAGGGGCAAGCGGCTACACCTTC
>TRBV20-1|TRBJ2-6|.|.
CSAPDRHLSGANVLTF
TGCAGTGCTCCCGACAGGCATCTCTCTGGGGCCAACGTCCTGACTTTC
>TRBV10-3|TRBJ1-1|.|once
CAINGGGSLNTEALF
TGTGCCATCAATGGTGGAGGATCTTTGAACACTGAAGCTCTCTTT
>TRBV27|TRBJ2-2|TRBD2|many
CASSLIAGVAGELFF
TGTGCCAGCAGTTTAATAGCGGGAGTCGCCGGGGAGCTGTTTTTT
>TRBV18|TRBJ2-3|.|.
CASSPPARASTDTQYF
TGTGCCAGCTCACCACCCGCCAGGGCTAGCACAGATACGCAGTATTTT
>TRBV6-1|TRBJ2-7|TRBD1|.
CASTVTGGYEQYF
TGTGCCAGCACCGTGACAGGGGGCTACGAGCAGTACTTC
>TRBV7-9|TRBJ2-1|.|many
CASSPPDLPEQFF
TGTGCCAGCAGCCCCCCGGACCTTCCTGAGCAGTTCTTC
>TRBV10-3|TRBJ1-5|.|few
CAISESLGAHQPQHF
TGTGCCATCAGTGAGTCTCTGGGGGCCCATCAGCCCCAGCATTTT
>TRBV12-3/TRBV12-4|TRBJ2-5|.|many
CASSLRGGTNWGTQYF
TGTGCCAGCAGTTTAAGGGGAGGGACAAACTGGGGGACCCAGTACTTC
>TRBV7-9|TRBJ2-7|.|many
CASSLVQDSYEQYF
TGTGCCAGCAGCTTAGTCCAGGACTCCTACGAGCAGTACTTC
>TRBV27|TRBJ1-2|.|many
CASTQDSSNYGYTF
TGTGCCAGCACCCAGGACTCCTCTAACTATGGCTACACCTTC
>TRBV5-1|TRBJ2-1|TRBD1|many
CASRGESTPNRGNEQFF
TGCGCCAGCAGGGGGGAGTCGACACCAAACAGGGGGAATGAGCAGTTCTTC
>TRBV4-1|TRBJ2-3|.|few
CASSQGPYPGTDTQYF
TGCGCCAGCAGCCAAGGGCCCTACCCGGGCACAGATACGCAGTATTTT
>TRBV6-2/TRBV6-3|TRBJ2-4|.|many
CASSYSEGIQYF
TGTGCCAGCAGTTACTCGGAAGGCATTCAGTACTTC
>TRBV20-1|TRBJ2-7|.|.
CCAAVEAGHITYEQYF
TGCTGTGCTGCAGTAGAGGCGGGACACATAACCTACGAGCAGTACTTC
>TRBV10-3|TRBJ1-3|.|many
CAIGRNSGNTIYF
TGTGCCATCGGCCGGAACTCTGGAAACACCATATATTTT
>TRBV12-3/TRBV12-4|TRBJ2-3|TRBD1|.
CASRRWTGGADTQYF
TGTGCCAGCCGCCGCTGGACAGGGGGGGCAGATACGCAGTATTTT
>TRBV11-2|TRBJ1-1|.|many
CASSNYGQWGTEAFF
TGTGCCAGCAGTAATTACGGACAGTGGGGCACTGAAGCTTTCTTT
>TRBV6-5|TRBJ2-5|.|many
CASSYSQRQGRQTQYF
TGTGCCAGCAGTTACTCCCAACGACAAGGGAGACAGACCCAGTACTTC
>TRBV4-3|TRBJ1-5|.|many
CASSQDVDQPQHF
TGTGCCAGCAGCCAAGATGTGGATCAGCCCCAGCATTTT
>TRBV5-6|TRBJ2-6|.|.
CASSFNIGLFSGANVLTF
TGTGCCAGCAGCTTCAATATCGGCCTATTCTCTGGGGCCAACGTCCTGACTTTC
>TRBV6-2/TRBV6-3|TRBJ2-5|.|many
CASSYGGSQETQYF
TGTGCCAGCAGTTATGGTGGGAGCCAAGAGACCCAGTACTTC
>TRBV28|TRBJ2-2|.|many
CASSLPRAGELFF
TGTGCCAGCAGTTTACCTAGGGCCGGGGAGCTGTTTTTT
>TRBV7-8|TRBJ1-5|.|few
CASSFTTGPRNQPQHF
TGTGCCAGCAGCTTTACAACAGGCCCCCGCAATCAGCCCCAGCATTTT
>TRBV11-2|TRBJ2-7|TRBD1|few
CASSLGWDSSYEQYF
TGTGCCAGCAGCTTAGGATGGGACAGTTCCTACGAGCAGTACTTC
>TRBV7-2|TRBJ2-1|TRBD2|.
CASSLLSGGGSYNEQFF
TGTGCCAGCAGCTTACTATCTGGGGGGGGCTCCTACAATGAGCAGTTCTTC
>TRBV7-2|TRBJ2-3|.|many
CASSLASYTDTQYF
TGTGCCAGCAGCTTAGCAAGCTACACAGATACGCAGTATTTT
>TRBV5-6|TRBJ2-7|TRBD1|many
CASSSTGGVYEQYF
TGTGCCAGCAGCTCGACAGGGGGTGTGTACGAGCAGTACTTC
>TRBV5-1|TRBJ2-1|TRBD2|.
CASSPTSVWGGNEQFF
TGCGCCAGCAGCCCCACAAGCGTTTGGGGGGGGAATGAGCAGTTCTTC
>TRBV28|TRBJ1-4|.|many
CASTTVDGYNEKLFF
TGTGCCAGCACCACCGTGGACGGCTATAATGAAAAACTGTTTTTT